These 18 T cell receptor beta chains were all obtained from the same sample, sequenced in a study of beta chain features in type 1 diabetes. What was sequenced were expressed TCRB transcripts, since all of the isolated RNA had been reverse transcribed. Only in-frame clones appear in the TCRdb table, and some are missing; sequencing was by immunoSEQ multiplex PCR. The table records around 250,000 clones, 25% to 30% of them present only once. The sample was central memory CD4+ T cells from blood. All receptors derive from a man aged 25-40 years in good health.

This clone was detected only a few times. This CDR3 is CASSPSVPEGIQYF. CDR3 coding DNA: TGTGCCAGCAGCCCCTCCGTGCCAGAGGGGATTCAGTACTTC. The V gene is TRBV7-9, the J gene TRBJ2-4; D may be TRBD1 or TRBD2 (5 bases each). The germline V gene encodes CDR1 SEHNR and CDR2 FQNEAQ (reference sequence). The CDR3 length is 14 residues. The V end lost 5 bases, the J end lost 10 bases, and 18 bases lay between the germline ends.

This clone was counted a few times. The chain carries TRBV7-2 and TRBJ2-5; D is uncertain. The CDR3 sequence is 12 residues long. The V gene lost 2 bases and the J gene lost 1 base, with 2 bases spanning the gap. CDR1 and CDR2 (germline): SGHTA, FQGNSA. The CDR3 loop is CASSLIQETQYF. The CDR3 DNA is TGTGCCAGCAGCTTAATCCAAGAGACCCAGTACTTC.

The chain carries TRBV7-2 and TRBJ2-3; 8 bases map to TRBD1. Looked up from germline, CDR1 is SGHTA and CDR2 is FQGNSA. This CDR3 comprises 14 residues. The ends lost 5 bases at V and 6 bases at J; junction bases unmatched: 7. In nucleotides, the CDR3 is TGTGCCAGCAGCATGGACAGGGACGTCGATACGCAGTATTTT. It specifies CASSMDRDVDTQYF.

This clone was detected a few times. The chain joins TRBV4-1 to TRBJ2-6; D not certain. This CDR3 comprises 14 residues. Germline V gives CDR1 MGHRA, CDR2 YSYEKL. The germline V and J ends were trimmed by 4 bases and 2 bases, with 6 bases remaining between them. CDR3 amino acids: CASSRKAGANVLTF. In nucleotides, the CDR3 is TGCGCCAGCAGCCGTAAGGCTGGGGCCAACGTCCTGACTTTC.

This clone was recorded a few times. The chain carries TRBV7-6 and TRBJ1-6, with D hard to call. Trimming took off 2 bases at V and 5 bases at J, with 7 bases between the two ends. The CDR3 loop spans 14 amino acids. From germline, CDR1 is SGHVS and CDR2 FNYEAQ. The CDR3, as DNA: TGTGCCAGCAGCTTAAGGGCAGATAATTCACCCCTCCACTTT. Translating it yields CASSLRADNSPLHF.

This clone was observed a few times. The V call is TRBV11-2, the J call TRBJ2-2, with a tentative D call TRBD1 (5 bases). The CDR3 is 16 residues long. Trimming stripped 1 base from V and 4 bases from J, with 13 bases between. Germline V lookup: CDR1 SGHAT, CDR2 FQNNGV. The CDR3 bases are TGTGCCAGCAGCTTAGGATCCAGGGCTAGCACCGGGGAGCTGTTTTTT. It translates to CASSLGSRASTGELFF.

This chain links TRBV21-1 with TRBJ2-5; TRBD2 is the table's D call and was not checked against the DNA. TRBV21-1 is assigned pseudogene status. The CDR3 has 15 amino acids. CDR3 protein: CALPGPSGRKETQYF. The CDR3 bases are TGTGCCTTACCCGGGCCTAGCGGGAGGAAAGAGACCCAGTACTTC.

CDR3 region: CASSQSGTGSYEQYF. The CDR3 region has the DNA TGTGCCAGCAGCCAAAGTGGGACCGGCTCCTACGAGCAGTACTTC. This chain joins TRBV6-5 and TRBJ2-7; D may match TRBD1 or TRBD2 (5 bases each). Germline values: CDR1 MNHEY, CDR2 SVGAGI. Trimming pared 6 bases from V and 0 bases from J, leaving 15 bases between. The CDR3 covers 15 residues.

The chain recombines TRBV2 with TRBJ1-5, with D hard to call. The CDR3 consists of 14 residues. Germline CDR1 reads SNHLY; CDR2 reads FYNNEI. The V and J ends lost 1 base and 7 bases respectively, with 11 bases between them. The CDR3 is CASSEGGNDQPQHF. Written as DNA, the CDR3 is TGTGCCAGCAGTGAAGGGGGAAATGACCAGCCCCAGCATTTT.

This clone showed up many times. The CDR3 nucleotides are TGTGCCAGCAGCACAATCGGACTGTCTACCTACAATGAGCAGTTCTTC. This sequence encodes CASSTIGLSTYNEQFF. The chain has TRBV7-2 and TRBJ2-1, with D maybe TRBD2 (5 bases). Trimming shortened V by 5 bases and J by 2 bases, and 16 bases separated the two germline ends. In germline, CDR1 is SGHTA, CDR2 FQGNSA. There are 16 residues in the CDR3.

This clone was picked up a small number of times. Other DNA sequences from this sample encode an identical CDR3 as well. This CDR3 reads CASSRRQGQETQYF. The CDR3, as DNA: TGTGCCAGCAGTCGACGACAGGGGCAAGAGACCCAGTACTTC. The V gene is TRBV6-5, the J gene TRBJ2-5; TRBD1 aligns across 8 bases. From germline, CDR1 is MNHEY and CDR2 SVGAGI. V lost 5 bases and J lost 2; bases outside the gene matches: 4. The CDR3 runs to 14 residues.

The genes are TRBV11-2 and TRBJ2-7; 8 nucleotides agree with TRBD1. The CDR3 extends over 14 amino acids. Per germline, CDR1 SGHAT and CDR2 FQNNGV. V shed 5 bases, J shed 2 bases, and the junction held 5 bases outside the gene matches. The CDR3 DNA reads as TGTGCCAGCAGCGCTCGGACAGGGCCCTACGAGCAGTACTTC. Translating gives CASSARTGPYEQYF.

This clone was counted between two and nine times. The rearrangement links TRBV18 to TRBJ2-2; 7 bases agree with TRBD2. Looked up from germline, CDR1 is KGHSH and CDR2 is LQKENI. Trimming removed 3 bases from V and 3 bases from J; junction bases left unmatched: 7. This CDR3 is 16 amino acids long. The chain's CDR3 is CASSPFLAADTGELFF. DNA of the CDR3: TGTGCCAGCTCACCTTTTCTAGCGGCCGACACCGGGGAGCTGTTTTTT.

There are a few counts of this clone. The chain uses TRBV4-2 and TRBJ2-5; D tentatively reads TRBD1 or TRBD2 (6 bases each). The CDR3 has 13 residues. The V gene's germline CDR1 is LGHNA and CDR2 YNFKEQ. Trimming left V 5 bases short and J 5 bases short, with 12 bases between. CDR3 sequence (DNA): TGTGCCAGCAGCGGGCAGGGGAGGGAGACCCAGTACTTC. Amino acid sequence: CASSGQGRETQYF.

This clone was observed a few times. The sample has other DNA sequences that encode this CDR3 too. The rearrangement uses TRBV4-1 and TRBJ2-3, with D perhaps matching TRBD1 (6 bases). This CDR3 spans 16 amino acids. V was pared by 2 bases and J by 3 bases, with 15 bases between. Per germline, CDR1 MGHRA and CDR2 YSYEKL. CDR3 region: CASSQKRTAPTDTQYF. The CDR3 DNA reads TGCGCCAGCAGCCAAAAGCGGACAGCCCCGACAGATACGCAGTATTTT.

The chain has TRBV6-1 and TRBJ2-3; possible D gene TRBD1, 5 bases. Trimming pared 3 bases from V and 6 bases from J, leaving 13 bases between. Germline lookup yields CDR1 MNHNS and CDR2 SASEGT. The CDR3 is made up of 14 amino acids. CDR3 residues: CASSDFGRADTQYF. Written as DNA, the CDR3 is TGTGCCAGCAGTGATTTCGGCAGGGCCGATACGCAGTATTTT.

The gene calls are TRBV7-9 and TRBJ1-4; D gene unclear. CDR1 and CDR2 (germline): SEHNR, FQNEAQ (reference sequence). The CDR3 runs 13 residues. Trimming left V 8 bases short and J 3 bases short, with 10 bases between. The CDR3 sequence is CASSRGANEKLFF. CDR3 coding DNA: TGTGCCAGCTCCCGGGGAGCTAATGAAAAACTGTTTTTT.

This clone was observed a few times. The chain recombines TRBV5-1 with TRBJ2-3, with D perhaps matching TRBD1 (5 bases). V was pared by 5 bases and J by 1 base, with 14 bases between. The CDR3 length is 15 residues. From germline, CDR1 is SGHRS and CDR2 YFSETQ. The CDR3 region is CASRTAGWGTDTQYF. For the CDR3, the DNA is TGCGCCAGCAGGACAGCAGGGTGGGGCACAGATACGCAGTATTTT.